The T cell receptor (beta chain) described here comes from a study of control samples from healthy donors and cancer patients. Trimming took 5 bases from V and 0 from J, leaving 8 bases between them. There are 14 residues in the CDR3. Germline V CDR1 and CDR2: SGHRS, YFSETQ. Some clones are missing from TCRdb's copy, which holds only in-frame ones; the method was immunoSEQ multiplex PCR. The sample has about 150,000 clones; approximately 86% are singletons. Input material: blood. The origin of this receptor is a man between 18 and 35 years old in good health. The chain recombines TRBV5-1 with TRBJ2-2; D gene unclear. CDR3 sequence (DNA): TGCGCCAGCAGTCCGGCCACGAACACCGGGGAGCTGTTTTTT. It is translated as CASSPATNTGELFF. Using reference TRBV5-1 and TRBJ2-2 for the parts outside the CDR3, the full variable domain is KAGVTQTPRYLIKTRGQQVTLSCSPISGHRSVSWYQQTPGQGLQFLFEYFSETQRNKGNFPGRFSGRQFSNSRSEMNVSTLELGDSALYLCASSPATNTGELFFGEGSRLTVL.